Each of the 25 T cell receptor beta chains below was sequenced from the same sample in a study of T cell repertoires in cytomegalovirus infection. TCRdb redid the calling of the reads with MiXCR, one entry per CDR3 protein. Found here are roughly 500,000 distinct CDR3 sequences, 11% of them singletons; the top ten hold about 9.4%. The sequenced sample was PBMCs. Receptor source: a human donor in good health (CMV status not recorded). Some clones in this sample may be carry-over from other donors' samples.

This chain links TRBV28 with TRBJ1-1; D perhaps matches TRBD1 (6 bases). CDR1 MDHEN and CDR2 SYDVKM come from the germline V gene. Trimming took 6 bases from V and 7 from J, leaving 21 bases between them. The CDR3 contains 15 residues. The CDR3 reads CASRTGTINRGEAFF. The CDR3 nucleotides read TGTGCCAGCAGGACCGGGACAATTAATCGGGGTGAAGCTTTCTTT. The full variable domain, with the rest looked up from reference TRBV28 and TRBJ1-1, is DVKVTQSSRYLVKRTGEKVFLECVQDMDHENMFWYRQDPGLGLRLIYFSYDVKMKEKGDIPEGYSVSREKKERFSLILESASTNQTSMYLCASRTGTINRGEAFFGQGTRLTVV.

This clonotype was seen at least ten times. This sequence joins TRBV10-2 and TRBJ2-5; tentative D call: TRBD1 (6 bases). Germline V gene sequence: CDR1 WSHSY, CDR2 SAAADI. This CDR3 spans 16 amino acids. The V end lost 0 bases, the J end lost 2 bases, and 13 bases lay between the germline ends. The DNA for the CDR3 is TGCGCCAGCAGTGAGTCAGGGGGACGGTCTCAAGAGACCCAGTACTTC. Translated: CASSESGGRSQETQYF.

V usage is TRBV19 and J usage is TRBJ2-2; D is possibly TRBD2 (6 bases). CDR3 length: 14 amino acids. Deletions cut 7 bases from V and 0 bases from J, with 9 bases between. In germline, CDR1 is LNHDA, CDR2 SQIVND (reference sequence). CDR3 nucleotide sequence: TGTGCCAGTAACCGGGAGTCGAACACCGGGGAGCTGTTTTTT. Translating it yields CASNRESNTGELFF.

The chain is built from TRBV20-1 and TRBJ2-7; D is ambiguous. V was shortened by 5 bases and J by 1 base, with 9 bases between the two germline ends. This CDR3 has 12 residues. Germline assignment: CDR1 DFQATT and CDR2 SNEGSKA (reference sequence). Here the CDR3 reads CSADGLSYEQYF. In DNA form, the CDR3 reads TGCAGTGCTGACGGGTTGTCCTACGAGCAGTACTTC.

The table lists this clonotype with many counts. This chain connects TRBV7-2 to TRBJ2-5, with D maybe TRBD1 (5 bases). The CDR3 loop spans 14 amino acids. In germline, CDR1 is SGHTA, CDR2 FQGNSA. Trimming shortened V by 5 bases and J by 5 bases, and 15 bases separated the two germline ends. The CDR3 DNA is TGTGCCAGCAGCGCCAGTGGGGCGCGGGAGACCCAGTACTTC. Translation gives CASSASGARETQYF.

With regard to this clonotype: A much larger clone is a single base away; this may be a read error. The rearrangement joins TRBV2 to TRBJ2-2; perhaps TRBD2 as D (7 bases). The CDR3 sequence is 15 residues long. Germline values: CDR1 SNHLY, CDR2 FYNNEI. The CDR3 sequence is CASSGTRGGAGELSF. The CDR3 DNA is TGTGCCAGCAGTGGGACTAGGGGGGGAGCCGGGGAGCTGTCTTTT.

The V call is TRBV19, the J call TRBJ2-5; 9 positions agree with TRBD1. V shed 4 bases and J 3 bases; nucleotides not matched to a gene: 6. The CDR3 length is 15 residues. Germline CDR1 is LNHDA and CDR2 is SQIVND (reference sequence). The CDR3 reads CASSKRTGGEETQYF. As DNA, the CDR3 is TGTGCCAGTAGTAAACGAACAGGGGGCGAAGAGACCCAGTACTTC. Together with reference TRBV19 and TRBJ2-5, the CDR3 gives the full variable domain: DGGITQSPKYLFRKEGQNVTLSCEQNLNHDAMYWYRQDPGQGLRLIYYSQIVNDFQKGDIAEGYSVSREKKESFPLTVTSAQKNPTAFYLCASSKRTGGEETQYFGPGTRLLVL.

J is TRBJ1-2 and V is TRBV9, with no clear D. V lost 10 bases to trimming and J lost 5 bases, with 24 bases between them. Germline V gives CDR1 SGDLS, CDR2 YYNGEE. This CDR3 contains 15 residues. DNA of the CDR3: TGTGCCCTCGTTTTGGTGAACCCCCCTTGTTATGGCTACACCTTC. This codes for CALVLVNPPCYGYTF.

The V call is TRBV19, the J call TRBJ2-5, with D possibly being TRBD2 (5 bases). The CDR3 runs 14 residues. Germline V gives CDR1 LNHDA, CDR2 SQIVND (reference sequence). Deletions cut 5 bases from V and 0 bases from J, with 10 bases between. The CDR3 nucleotides read TGTGCCAGTAGTCCCACCGGGGACCAAGAGACCCAGTACTTC. The encoded protein is CASSPTGDQETQYF.

This clonotype was observed many times. The V and J genes are TRBV7-2 and TRBJ1-4; 7 bases line up with TRBD1. The V gene's germline CDR1 is SGHTA and CDR2 FQGNSA. This CDR3 has 13 amino acids. J lost 6 bases, V lost 8 bases, and 6 bases had no gene match. The CDR3 nucleotides are TGTGCCAGCGGAACAGGGGCGGATGAAAAACTGTTTTTT. It encodes CASGTGADEKLFF.

This chain connects TRBV24-1 to TRBJ2-3, with 7 bases fitting TRBD2. Germline assignment: CDR1 KGHDR and CDR2 SFDVKD. The junction had 9 bases not matched to a gene; V was cut back by 7 bases and J by 3 bases. The CDR3 is 15 amino acids. Written as DNA, the CDR3 is TGTGCCACCAGGGAAGGACTAGGAAGGACAGATACGCAGTATTTT. It is translated as CATREGLGRTDTQYF.

V and J are TRBV29-1 and TRBJ2-7; 9 positions match TRBD2. Per germline, CDR1 SQVTM and CDR2 ANQGSEA. CDR3 length equals 14 residues. After removal of 4 bases from V and 5 bases from J, the junction contained 9 bases not matched to a gene. Written as DNA, the CDR3 is TGCAGCGTTGGAATTAGCGGGAGTCTCAACGAGCAGTACTTC. Protein sequence: CSVGISGSLNEQYF.

This clonotype occurred many times. V gene TRBV20-1 combines with J gene TRBJ2-3, with 10 positions matching TRBD1. The CDR3 has 16 residues. The V gene end was trimmed by 0 bases and the J gene end by 5 bases; junction bases not matched to a gene: 8. Germline V gene lookup returns CDR1 DFQATT and CDR2 SNEGSKA (reference sequence). The CDR3 sequence is CSARDPGTGAGDTQYF. The CDR3 DNA reads as TGCAGTGCTAGAGACCCAGGGACAGGGGCTGGAGATACGCAGTATTTT.

At least ten counts were recorded for this clonotype. The rearrangement uses TRBV7-2 and TRBJ1-1, with D possibly TRBD1 on 6 matching bases. The germline CDR1 and CDR2 sequences are SGHTA and FQGNSA. This CDR3 contains 14 residues. The V end was cut by 2 bases, the J end by 4 bases, with 11 bases between. This CDR3 reads CASSLREGGTEAFF. The DNA for the CDR3 is TGTGCCAGCAGCTTACGTGAAGGGGGCACTGAAGCTTTCTTT.

The table lists this clonotype with a few counts. The rearrangement links TRBV5-8 to TRBJ2-3; TRBD1 matches 10 bases. Trimming at V came to 4 bases and at J to 1 base, leaving 12 bases not matched to a gene. The CDR3 runs to 18 residues. Germline loops: CDR1 SGHTS, CDR2 YDEGEE. The CDR3 sequence is CASSPRPGQGPRTDTQYF. In nucleotides, the CDR3 is TGTGCCAGCAGCCCGCGCCCGGGACAGGGGCCCCGCACAGATACGCAGTATTTT.

This clonotype was counted many times. This chain links TRBV7-9 with TRBJ1-3; TRBD1 is a possible D gene (6 bases). This CDR3 has 16 amino acids. With 3 bases removed from V and 0 bases from J, the gap between germline ends came to 12 bases. Germline CDR1 SEHNR, CDR2 FQNEAQ (reference sequence). CDR3 DNA sequence: TGTGCCAGCAGCTTCACACCGGACAGCTCTGGAAACACCATATATTTT. Its protein is CASSFTPDSSGNTIYF.

J is TRBJ2-3 and V is TRBV5-1; 8 nucleotides match TRBD2. Unmatched junction bases numbered 8, after V lost 4 bases and J lost 4 bases. This CDR3 region has 15 residues. CDR1 is SGHRS and CDR2 is YFSETQ in the germline V gene. DNA of the CDR3: TGCGCCAGCAGCCTCCTCGGGGGGGACGCAGATACGCAGTATTTT. This sequence encodes CASSLLGGDADTQYF.

This clonotype was seen ten or more times. This chain links TRBV7-9 with TRBJ2-5; perhaps D is TRBD1 or TRBD2 (6 bases each). Germline V gene sequence: CDR1 SEHNR, CDR2 FQNEAQ (reference sequence). Trimming removed 5 bases from V and 4 bases from J, with 11 bases in between. The CDR3 contains 13 residues. The CDR3 coding sequence is TGTGCCAGCAGCACCCGGGGGCCAGAGACCCAGTACTTC. Its translation is CASSTRGPETQYF.

With regard to this clonotype: A much larger clone differs by one base, so this may be a read error. The chain carries TRBV5-6 and TRBJ2-1; perhaps TRBD1 as D (6 bases). Trimming removed 3 bases from V and 5 bases from J, with 18 bases in between. Germline lookup yields CDR1 SGHDT and CDR2 YYEEEE. This CDR3 has 16 residues. The CDR3 bases are TGTGCCAGCAGCTCAGCACAGGGAAGACGTAACAATGAGCAGTTCTTC. Translated: CASSSAQGRRNNEQFF. Together with reference TRBV5-6 and TRBJ2-1, the CDR3 gives the full variable domain: DAGVTQSPTHLIKTRGQQVTLRCSPKSGHDTVSWYQQALGQGPQFIFQYYEEEERQRGNFPDRFSGHQFPNYSSELNVNALLLGDSALYLCASSSAQGRRNNEQFFGPGTRLTVL.

V and J are TRBV7-6 and TRBJ2-7; TRBD2 matches at 8 bases. V lost 8 bases and J lost 4; bases outside the gene matches: 7. This CDR3 is 13 amino acids long. Germline assignment: CDR1 SGHVS and CDR2 FNYEAQ. The chain's CDR3 is CASANREGYEQYF. CDR3 coding DNA: TGTGCCAGCGCCAACCGGGAGGGATACGAGCAGTACTTC.

This clonotype has ten or more counts. This sequence joins TRBV7-9 and TRBJ1-1; D is possibly TRBD1 (6 bases). The CDR3 has 15 residues. V was pared by 4 bases and J by 3 bases, with 15 bases between. CDR1 is SEHNR, CDR2 FQNEAQ, per germline (reference sequence). The CDR3, as DNA: TGTGCCAGCAGCTGGGGGGCGGGAGGTGACACTGAAGCTTTCTTT. Protein product: CASSWGAGGDTEAFF.

This CDR3 is CASSLSMGGSSGYTF. The CDR3, as DNA: TGTGCCAGCAGTTTATCGATGGGAGGGTCGTCTGGCTACACCTTC. V is TRBV27 and J is TRBJ1-2; D is unresolved. CDR1 is MNHEY, CDR2 SMNVEV, per germline (reference sequence). The CDR3 sequence is 15 residues long. Trimming shortened V by 0 bases and J by 7 bases, and 15 bases separated the two germline ends.

The V call is TRBV19, the J call TRBJ2-2; D possibly corresponds to TRBD2 (6 bases). The CDR3 totals 15 residues. V dropped 6 bases and J dropped 4 bases, with 15 bases sitting between them. Germline V gene lookup returns CDR1 LNHDA and CDR2 SQIVND (reference sequence). DNA of the CDR3: TGTGCCAGTAGCCGGGGGTTTTCACGCACCGGGGAGCTGTTTTTT. Amino acids: CASSRGFSRTGELFF.

This clonotype was found a few times. The chain combines TRBV20-1 with TRBJ2-7; D remains unclear. The V gene lost 0 bases and the J gene lost 5 bases, with 11 bases spanning the gap. There are 13 residues in the CDR3. Germline lookup yields CDR1 DFQATT and CDR2 SNEGSKA (reference sequence). This chain's CDR3 is CSARDRLADEQYF. The CDR3 DNA sequence: TGCAGTGCTAGAGATAGGTTAGCAGACGAGCAGTACTTC.

This clonotype was observed a few times. V gene TRBV28 combines with J gene TRBJ2-7; 7 bases match TRBD2. CDR3 length equals 15 residues. Trimming removed 5 bases from V and 9 bases from J; junction bases left unmatched: 16. Germline loops: CDR1 MDHEN, CDR2 SYDVKM. The chain's CDR3 is CASSPLGTTSYRQYF. CDR3 DNA: TGTGCCAGCAGTCCCCTGGGGACTACCTCCTACCGGCAGTACTTC.